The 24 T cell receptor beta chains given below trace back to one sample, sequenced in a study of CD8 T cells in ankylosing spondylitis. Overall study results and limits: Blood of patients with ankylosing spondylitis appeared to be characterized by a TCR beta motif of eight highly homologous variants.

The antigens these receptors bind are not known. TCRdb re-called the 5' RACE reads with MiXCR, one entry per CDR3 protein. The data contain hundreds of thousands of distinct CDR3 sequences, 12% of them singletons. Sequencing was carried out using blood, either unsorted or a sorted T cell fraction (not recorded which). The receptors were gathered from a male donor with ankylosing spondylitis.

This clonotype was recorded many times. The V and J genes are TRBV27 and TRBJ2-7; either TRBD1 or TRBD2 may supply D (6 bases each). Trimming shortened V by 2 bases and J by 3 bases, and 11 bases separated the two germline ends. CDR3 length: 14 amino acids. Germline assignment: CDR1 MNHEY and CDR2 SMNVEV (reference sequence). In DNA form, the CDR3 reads TGTGCCAGCAGTTTAAACAGGGAGGTCTACGAGCAGTACTTC. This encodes CASSLNREVYEQYF.

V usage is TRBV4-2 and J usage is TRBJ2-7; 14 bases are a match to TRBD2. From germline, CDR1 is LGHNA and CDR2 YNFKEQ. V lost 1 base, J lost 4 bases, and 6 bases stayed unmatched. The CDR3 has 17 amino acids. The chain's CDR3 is CASSQGLAGGRDYEQYF. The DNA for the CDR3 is TGTGCCAGCAGCCAAGGACTAGCGGGGGGGCGGGATTACGAGCAGTACTTC.

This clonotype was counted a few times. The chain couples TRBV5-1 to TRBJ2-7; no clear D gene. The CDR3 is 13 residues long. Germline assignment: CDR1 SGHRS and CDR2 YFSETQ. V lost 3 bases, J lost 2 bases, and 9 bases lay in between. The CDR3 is CASSSQIPYEQYF. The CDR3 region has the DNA TGCGCCAGCAGCTCACAGATCCCCTACGAGCAGTACTTC.

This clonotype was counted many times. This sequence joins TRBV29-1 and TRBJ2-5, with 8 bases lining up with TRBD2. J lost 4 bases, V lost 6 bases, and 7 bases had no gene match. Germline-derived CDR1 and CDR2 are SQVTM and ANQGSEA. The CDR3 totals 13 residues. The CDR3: CSVGSGAPETQYF. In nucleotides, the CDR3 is TGCAGCGTGGGTAGCGGGGCTCCAGAGACCCAGTACTTC. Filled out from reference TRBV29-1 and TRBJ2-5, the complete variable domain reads SAVISQKPSRDICQRGTSLTIQCQVDSQVTMMFWYRQQPGQSLTLIATANQGSEATYESGFVIDKFPISRPNLTFSTLTVSNMSPEDSSIYLCSVGSGAPETQYFGPGTRLLVL.

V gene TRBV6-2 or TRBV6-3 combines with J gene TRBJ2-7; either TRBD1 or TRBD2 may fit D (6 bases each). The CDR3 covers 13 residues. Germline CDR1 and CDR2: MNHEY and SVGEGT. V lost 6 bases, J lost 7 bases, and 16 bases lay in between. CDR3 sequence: CASRTRGRREQYF. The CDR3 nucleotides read TGTGCCAGCAGGACTAGGGGGAGGAGGGAGCAGTACTTC.

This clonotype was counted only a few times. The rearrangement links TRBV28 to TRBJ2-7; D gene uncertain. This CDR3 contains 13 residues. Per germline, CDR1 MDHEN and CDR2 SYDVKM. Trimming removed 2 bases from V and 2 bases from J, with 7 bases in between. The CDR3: CASSLNRPYEQYF. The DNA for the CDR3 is TGTGCCAGCAGTTTAAACAGACCCTACGAGCAGTACTTC.

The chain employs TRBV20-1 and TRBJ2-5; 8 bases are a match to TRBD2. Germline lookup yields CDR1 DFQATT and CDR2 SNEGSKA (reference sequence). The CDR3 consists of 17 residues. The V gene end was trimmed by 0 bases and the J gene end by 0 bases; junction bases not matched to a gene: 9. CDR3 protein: CSARDFGRAGYQETQYF. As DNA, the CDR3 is TGCAGTGCTAGAGATTTCGGGAGGGCCGGATACCAAGAGACCCAGTACTTC.

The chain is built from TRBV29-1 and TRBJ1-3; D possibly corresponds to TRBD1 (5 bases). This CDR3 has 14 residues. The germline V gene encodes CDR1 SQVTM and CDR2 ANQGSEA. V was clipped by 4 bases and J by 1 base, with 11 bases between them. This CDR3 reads CSVGIWGSGNTIYF. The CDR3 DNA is TGCAGCGTTGGAATATGGGGGTCTGGAAACACCATATATTTT. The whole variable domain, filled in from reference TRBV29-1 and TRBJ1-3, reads SAVISQKPSRDICQRGTSLTIQCQVDSQVTMMFWYRQQPGQSLTLIATANQGSEATYESGFVIDKFPISRPNLTFSTLTVSNMSPEDSSIYLCSVGIWGSGNTIYFGEGSWLTVV.

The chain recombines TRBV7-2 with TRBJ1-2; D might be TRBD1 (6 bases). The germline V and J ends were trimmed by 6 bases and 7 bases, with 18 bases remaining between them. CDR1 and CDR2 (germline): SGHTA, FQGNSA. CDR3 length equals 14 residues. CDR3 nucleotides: TGTGCCAGCAGTCTTAAGGGGGTGCAGGGTGGCTACACCTTC. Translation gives CASSLKGVQGGYTF. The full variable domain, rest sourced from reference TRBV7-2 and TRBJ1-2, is GAGVSQSPSNKVTEKGKDVELRCDPISGHTALYWYRQSLGQGLEFLIYFQGNSAPDKSGLPSDRFSAERTGGSVSTLTIQRTQQEDSAVYLCASSLKGVQGGYTFGSGTRLTVV.

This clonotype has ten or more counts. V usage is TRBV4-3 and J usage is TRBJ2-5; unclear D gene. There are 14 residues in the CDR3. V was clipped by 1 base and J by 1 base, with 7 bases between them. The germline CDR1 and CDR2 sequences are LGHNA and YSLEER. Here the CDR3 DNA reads TGCGCCAGCAGCCAAGTGGGCAGCCAAGAGACCCAGTACTTC. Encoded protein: CASSQVGSQETQYF.

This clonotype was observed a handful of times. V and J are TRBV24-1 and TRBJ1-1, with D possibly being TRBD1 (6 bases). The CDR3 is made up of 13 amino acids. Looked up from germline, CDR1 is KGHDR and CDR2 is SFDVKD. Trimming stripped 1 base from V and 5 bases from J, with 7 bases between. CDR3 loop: CATSDLGGTEAFF. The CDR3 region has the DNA TGTGCCACCAGTGATTTAGGGGGGACTGAAGCTTTCTTT.

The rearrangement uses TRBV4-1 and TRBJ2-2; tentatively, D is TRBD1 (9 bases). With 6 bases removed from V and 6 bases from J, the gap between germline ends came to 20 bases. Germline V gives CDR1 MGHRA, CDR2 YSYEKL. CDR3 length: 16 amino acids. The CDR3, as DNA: TGCGCCAGCAGACAGGGGGCGGGAGGTCGACCCGGGGAGCTGTTTTTT. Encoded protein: CASRQGAGGRPGELFF.

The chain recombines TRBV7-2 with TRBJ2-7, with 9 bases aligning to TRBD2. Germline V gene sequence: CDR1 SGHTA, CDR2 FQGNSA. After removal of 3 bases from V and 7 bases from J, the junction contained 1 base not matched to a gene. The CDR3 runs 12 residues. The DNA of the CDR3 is TGTGCCAGCAGCTTTAGCGGGAGAGAGCAGTACTTC. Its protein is CASSFSGREQYF.

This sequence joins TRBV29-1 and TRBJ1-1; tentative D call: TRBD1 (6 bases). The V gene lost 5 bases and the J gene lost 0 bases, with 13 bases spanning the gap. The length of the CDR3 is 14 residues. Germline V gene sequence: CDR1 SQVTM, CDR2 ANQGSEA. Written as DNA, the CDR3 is TGCAGCGTTCCAAAGGGGGGCTTGAACACTGAAGCTTTCTTT. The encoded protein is CSVPKGGLNTEAFF.

This CDR3 reads CASSHRQVPGEQFF. Here the CDR3 DNA reads TGTGCCAGCAGCCATAGACAGGTCCCCGGTGAGCAGTTCTTC. The V and J genes are TRBV7-2 and TRBJ2-1; D perhaps matches TRBD1 (6 bases). The CDR3 totals 14 residues. CDR1 is SGHTA, CDR2 FQGNSA, per germline. V lost 5 bases and J 9 bases, leaving 17 bases between the germline ends. Complete variable domain (other parts from reference TRBV7-2 and TRBJ2-1): GAGVSQSPSNKVTEKGKDVELRCDPISGHTALYWYRQSLGQGLEFLIYFQGNSAPDKSGLPSDRFSAERTGGSVSTLTIQRTQQEDSAVYLCASSHRQVPGEQFFGPGTRLTVL.

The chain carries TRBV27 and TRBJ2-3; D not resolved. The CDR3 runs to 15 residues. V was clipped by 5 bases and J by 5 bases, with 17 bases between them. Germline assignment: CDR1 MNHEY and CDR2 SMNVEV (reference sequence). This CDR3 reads CASSPYNEGVDTQYF. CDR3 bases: TGTGCCAGCAGTCCCTATAACGAAGGAGTAGATACGCAGTATTTT.

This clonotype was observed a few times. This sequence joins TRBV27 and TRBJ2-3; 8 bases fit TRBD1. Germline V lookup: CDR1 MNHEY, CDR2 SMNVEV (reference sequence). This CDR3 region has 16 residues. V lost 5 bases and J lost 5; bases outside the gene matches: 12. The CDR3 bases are TGTGCCAGCAGTAACCGGTGGACAGGGTACCAAGATACGCAGTATTTT. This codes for CASSNRWTGYQDTQYF.

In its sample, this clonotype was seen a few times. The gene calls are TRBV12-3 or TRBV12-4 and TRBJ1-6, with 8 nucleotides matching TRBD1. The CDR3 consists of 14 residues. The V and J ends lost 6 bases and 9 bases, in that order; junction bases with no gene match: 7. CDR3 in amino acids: CASRSTGDRSPLHF. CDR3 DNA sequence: TGTGCCAGCAGGTCGACAGGGGACCGTTCACCCCTCCACTTT.

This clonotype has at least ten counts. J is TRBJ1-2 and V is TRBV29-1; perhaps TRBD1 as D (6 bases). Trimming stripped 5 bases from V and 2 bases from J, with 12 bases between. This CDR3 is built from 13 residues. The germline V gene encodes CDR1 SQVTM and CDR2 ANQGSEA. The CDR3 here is CSVSGQTNYGYTF. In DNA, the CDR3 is TGCAGCGTTTCCGGACAGACAAACTATGGCTACACCTTC.

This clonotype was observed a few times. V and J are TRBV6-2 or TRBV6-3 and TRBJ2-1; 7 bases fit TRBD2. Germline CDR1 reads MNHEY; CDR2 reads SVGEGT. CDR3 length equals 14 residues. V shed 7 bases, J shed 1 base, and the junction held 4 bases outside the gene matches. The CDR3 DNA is TGTGCCAGCAAGCAGGGAGGGTCCTACAATGAGCAGTTCTTC. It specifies CASKQGGSYNEQFF.

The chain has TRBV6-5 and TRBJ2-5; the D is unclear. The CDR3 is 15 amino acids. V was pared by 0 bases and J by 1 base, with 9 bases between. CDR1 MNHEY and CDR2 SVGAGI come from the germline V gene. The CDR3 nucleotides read TGTGCCAGCAGTTACTCCCCTATATTCCAAGAGACCCAGTACTTC. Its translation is CASSYSPIFQETQYF.

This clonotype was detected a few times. The CDR3 DNA follows: TGCGCCAGCAGCCACAAACAGGGGGCTTCTAATGAAAAACTGTTTTTT. This codes for CASSHKQGASNEKLFF. The chain carries TRBV4-3 and TRBJ1-4; 9 nucleotides line up with TRBD1. The germline gives CDR1 LGHNA, CDR2 YSLEER. The length of the CDR3 is 16 residues. J lost 3 bases, V lost 3 bases, and 5 bases had no gene match.

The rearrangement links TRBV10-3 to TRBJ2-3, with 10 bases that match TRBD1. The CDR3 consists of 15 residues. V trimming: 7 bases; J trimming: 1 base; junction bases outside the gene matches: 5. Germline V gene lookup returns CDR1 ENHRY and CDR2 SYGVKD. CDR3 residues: CAITGTGVRTDTQYF. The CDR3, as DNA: TGTGCCATCACGGGGACAGGGGTCCGCACAGATACGCAGTATTTT.

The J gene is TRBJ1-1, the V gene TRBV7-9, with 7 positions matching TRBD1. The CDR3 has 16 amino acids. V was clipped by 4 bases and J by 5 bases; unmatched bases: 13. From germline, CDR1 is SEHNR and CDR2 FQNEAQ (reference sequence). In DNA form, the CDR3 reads TGTGCCAGCAGCTCCCGTTGGACAGGAGAGAGGACTGAAGCTTTCTTT. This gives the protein CASSSRWTGERTEAFF.